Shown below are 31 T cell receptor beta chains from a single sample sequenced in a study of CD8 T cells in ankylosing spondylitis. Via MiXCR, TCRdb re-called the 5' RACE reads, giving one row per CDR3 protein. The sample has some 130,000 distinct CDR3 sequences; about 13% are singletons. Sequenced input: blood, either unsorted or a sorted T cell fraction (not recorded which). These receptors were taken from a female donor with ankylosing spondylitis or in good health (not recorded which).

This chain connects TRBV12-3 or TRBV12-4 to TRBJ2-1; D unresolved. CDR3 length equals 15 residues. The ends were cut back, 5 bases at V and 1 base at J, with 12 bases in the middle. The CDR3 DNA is TGTGCCAGCAGTGCCGGCAGGAAATCCTACAATGAGCAGTTCTTC. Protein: CASSAGRKSYNEQFF.

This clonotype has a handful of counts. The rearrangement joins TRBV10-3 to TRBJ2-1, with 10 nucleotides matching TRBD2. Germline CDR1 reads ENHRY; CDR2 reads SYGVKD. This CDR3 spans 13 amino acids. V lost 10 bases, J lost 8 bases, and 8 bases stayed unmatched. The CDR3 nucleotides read TGTGCCAGCACCAATAGCGGGAGGCATGAGCAGTTCTTC. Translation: CASTNSGRHEQFF.

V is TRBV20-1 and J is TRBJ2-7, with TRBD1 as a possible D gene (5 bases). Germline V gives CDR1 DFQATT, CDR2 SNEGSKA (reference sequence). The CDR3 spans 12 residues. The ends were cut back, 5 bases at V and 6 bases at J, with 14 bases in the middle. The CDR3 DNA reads TGCAGTGCTGGCCAGGGAATCCTCGAGCAGTACTTC. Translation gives CSAGQGILEQYF.

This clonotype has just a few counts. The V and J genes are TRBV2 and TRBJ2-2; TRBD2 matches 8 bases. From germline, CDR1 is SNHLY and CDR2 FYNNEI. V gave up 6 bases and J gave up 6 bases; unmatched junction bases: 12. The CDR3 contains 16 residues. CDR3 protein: CASRISGLGTPGELFF. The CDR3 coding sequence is TGTGCCAGCAGGATTTCGGGACTAGGGACCCCCGGGGAGCTGTTTTTT. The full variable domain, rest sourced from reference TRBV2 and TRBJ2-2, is EPEVTQTPSHQVTQMGQEVILRCVPISNHLYFYWYRQILGQKVEFLVSFYNNEISEKSEIFDDQFSVERPDGSNFTLKIRSTKLEDSAMYFCASRISGLGTPGELFFGEGSRLTVL.

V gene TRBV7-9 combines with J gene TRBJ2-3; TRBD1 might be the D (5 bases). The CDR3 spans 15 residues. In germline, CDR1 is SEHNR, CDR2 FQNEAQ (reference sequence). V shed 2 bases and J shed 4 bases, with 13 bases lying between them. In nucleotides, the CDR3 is TGTGCCAGCAGCTTACGCACAGGAAGGGCAGATACGCAGTATTTT. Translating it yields CASSLRTGRADTQYF.

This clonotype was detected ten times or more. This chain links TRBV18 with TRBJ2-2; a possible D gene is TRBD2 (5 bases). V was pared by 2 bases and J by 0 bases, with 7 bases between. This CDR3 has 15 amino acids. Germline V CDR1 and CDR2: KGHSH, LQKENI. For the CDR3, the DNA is TGTGCCAGCTCACCAAGGGAGACGAACACCGGGGAGCTGTTTTTT. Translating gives CASSPRETNTGELFF.

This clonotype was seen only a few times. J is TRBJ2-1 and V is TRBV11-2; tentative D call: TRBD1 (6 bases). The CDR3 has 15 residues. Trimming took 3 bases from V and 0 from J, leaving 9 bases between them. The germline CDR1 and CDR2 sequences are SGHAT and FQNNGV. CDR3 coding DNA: TGTGCCAGCAGCTTTACAGGGAGCTCCTACAATGAGCAGTTCTTC. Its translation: CASSFTGSSYNEQFF. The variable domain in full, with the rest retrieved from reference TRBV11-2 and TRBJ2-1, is EAGVAQSPRYKIIEKRQSVAFWCNPISGHATLYWYQQILGQGPKLLIQFQNNGVVDDSQLPKDRFSAERLKGVDSTLKIQPAKLEDSAVYLCASSFTGSSYNEQFFGPGTRLTVL.

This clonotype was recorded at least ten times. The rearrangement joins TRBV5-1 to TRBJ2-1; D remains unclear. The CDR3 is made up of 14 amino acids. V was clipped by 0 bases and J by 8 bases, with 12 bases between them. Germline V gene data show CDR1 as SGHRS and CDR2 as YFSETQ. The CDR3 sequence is CASSLATAYDEQFF. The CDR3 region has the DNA TGCGCCAGCAGCTTGGCCACGGCTTACGATGAGCAGTTCTTC.

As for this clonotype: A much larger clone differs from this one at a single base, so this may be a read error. The CDR3 nucleotides are TGCAGTGCCAGAGCGGGACCCACAGATACGCAGTATTTT. Residues: CSARAGPTDTQYF. The chain has TRBV20-1 and TRBJ2-3, with 7 bases that match TRBD2. Per germline, CDR1 DFQATT and CDR2 SNEGSKA (reference sequence). This CDR3 has 13 amino acids.

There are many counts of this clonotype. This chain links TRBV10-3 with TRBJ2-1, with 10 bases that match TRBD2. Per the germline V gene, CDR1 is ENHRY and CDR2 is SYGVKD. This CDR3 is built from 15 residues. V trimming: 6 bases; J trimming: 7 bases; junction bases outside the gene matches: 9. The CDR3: CAIRGPAGGVNEQFF. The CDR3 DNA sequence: TGTGCCATCAGGGGCCCAGCGGGAGGGGTAAATGAGCAGTTCTTC.

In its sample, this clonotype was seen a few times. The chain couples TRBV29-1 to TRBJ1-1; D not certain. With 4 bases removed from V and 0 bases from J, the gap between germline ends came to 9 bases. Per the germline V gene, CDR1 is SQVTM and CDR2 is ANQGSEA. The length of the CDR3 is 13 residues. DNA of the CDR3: TGCAGCGTTGGGGCACACTTGAACACTGAAGCTTTCTTT. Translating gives CSVGAHLNTEAFF.

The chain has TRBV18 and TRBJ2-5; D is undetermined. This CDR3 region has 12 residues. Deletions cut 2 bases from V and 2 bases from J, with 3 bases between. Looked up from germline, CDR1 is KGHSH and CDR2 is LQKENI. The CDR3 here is CASSPNQETQYF. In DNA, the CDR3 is TGTGCCAGCTCACCAAATCAAGAGACCCAGTACTTC.

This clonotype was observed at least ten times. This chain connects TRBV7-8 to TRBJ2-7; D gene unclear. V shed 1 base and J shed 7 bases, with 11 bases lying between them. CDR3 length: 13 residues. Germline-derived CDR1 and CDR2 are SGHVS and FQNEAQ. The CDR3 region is CASSLVEFGEQYF. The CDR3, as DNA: TGTGCCAGCAGCTTAGTCGAGTTTGGGGAGCAGTACTTC.

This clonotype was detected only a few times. The CDR3 nucleotides read TGTGCCAGCAGCTTGGGGACCCCCTACGAGCAGTACTTC. Its translation is CASSLGTPYEQYF. The gene calls are TRBV5-6 and TRBJ2-7; no clear D. The CDR3 runs to 13 residues. Germline assignment: CDR1 SGHDT and CDR2 YYEEEE. V lost 0 bases and J lost 2, with 6 bases in between. Combining the CDR3 with reference TRBV5-6 and TRBJ2-7 gives the whole variable domain DAGVTQSPTHLIKTRGQQVTLRCSPKSGHDTVSWYQQALGQGPQFIFQYYEEEERQRGNFPDRFSGHQFPNYSSELNVNALLLGDSALYLCASSLGTPYEQYFGPGTRLTVT.

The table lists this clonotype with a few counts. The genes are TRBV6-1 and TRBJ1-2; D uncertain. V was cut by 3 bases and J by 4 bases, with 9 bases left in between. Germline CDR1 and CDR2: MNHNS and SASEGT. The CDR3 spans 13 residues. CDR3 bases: TGTGCCAGCAGTGACCCACAGTTCTATGGCTACACCTTC. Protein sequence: CASSDPQFYGYTF.

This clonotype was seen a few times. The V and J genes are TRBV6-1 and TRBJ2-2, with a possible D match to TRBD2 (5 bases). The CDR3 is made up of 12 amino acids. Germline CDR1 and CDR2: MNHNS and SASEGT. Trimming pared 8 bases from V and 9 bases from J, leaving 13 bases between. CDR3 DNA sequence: TGTGCCAGCGGGCGAGCCGGGAGGGAGCTGTTTTTT. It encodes CASGRAGRELFF.

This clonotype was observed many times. Here the CDR3 DNA reads TGTGCCAGCATGGAAACGCCGAACACCGGGGAGCTGTTTTTT. Translated, it gives CASMETPNTGELFF. This chain joins TRBV2 and TRBJ2-2; D unresolved. The CDR3 consists of 14 residues. Trimming left V 7 bases short and J 0 bases short, with 9 bases between. Germline V gives CDR1 SNHLY, CDR2 FYNNEI.

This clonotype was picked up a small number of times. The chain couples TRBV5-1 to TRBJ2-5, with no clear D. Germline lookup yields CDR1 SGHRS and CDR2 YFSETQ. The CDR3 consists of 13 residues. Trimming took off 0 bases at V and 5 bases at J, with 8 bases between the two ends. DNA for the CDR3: TGCGCCAGCAGCTTGGTATCACCGGAGACCCAGTACTTC. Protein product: CASSLVSPETQYF.

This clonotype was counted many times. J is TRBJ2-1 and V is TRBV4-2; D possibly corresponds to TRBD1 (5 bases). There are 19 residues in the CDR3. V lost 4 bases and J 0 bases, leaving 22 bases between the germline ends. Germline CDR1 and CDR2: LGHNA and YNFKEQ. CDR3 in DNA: TGTGCCAGCAGCCGAATTCTATTTGGGGCCTCGAGCTCCTACAATGAGCAGTTCTTC. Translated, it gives CASSRILFGASSSYNEQFF.

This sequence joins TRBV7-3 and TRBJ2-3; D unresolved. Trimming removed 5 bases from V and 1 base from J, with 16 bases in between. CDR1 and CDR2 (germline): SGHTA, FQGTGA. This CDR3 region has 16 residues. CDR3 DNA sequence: TGTGCCAGCAGCGCCCGTCCCATAGGTGGCACAGATACGCAGTATTTT. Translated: CASSARPIGGTDTQYF.

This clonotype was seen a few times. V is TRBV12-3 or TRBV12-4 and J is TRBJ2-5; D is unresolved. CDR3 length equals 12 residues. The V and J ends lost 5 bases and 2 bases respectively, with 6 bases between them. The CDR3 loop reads CASSQMQETQYF. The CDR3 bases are TGTGCCAGCAGTCAGATGCAAGAGACCCAGTACTTC.

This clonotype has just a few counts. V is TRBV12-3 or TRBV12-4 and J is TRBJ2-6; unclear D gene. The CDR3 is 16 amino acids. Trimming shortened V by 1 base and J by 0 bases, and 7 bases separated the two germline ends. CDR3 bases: TGTGCCAGCAGTTTAGGGGCGGCCTCTGGGGCCAACGTCCTGACTTTC. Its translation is CASSLGAASGANVLTF.

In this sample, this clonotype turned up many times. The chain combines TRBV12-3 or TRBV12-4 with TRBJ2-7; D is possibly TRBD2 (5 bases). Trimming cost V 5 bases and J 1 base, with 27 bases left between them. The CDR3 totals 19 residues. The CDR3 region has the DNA TGTGCCAGCAGTCACTCGGGATTGGGCATCAAGACACCGTCCTACGAGCAGTACTTC. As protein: CASSHSGLGIKTPSYEQYF.

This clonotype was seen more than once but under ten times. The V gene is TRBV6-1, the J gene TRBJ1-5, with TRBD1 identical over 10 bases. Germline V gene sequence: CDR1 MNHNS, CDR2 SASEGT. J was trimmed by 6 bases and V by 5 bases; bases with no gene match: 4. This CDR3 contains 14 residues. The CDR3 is CASSRTGGAQPQHF. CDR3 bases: TGTGCCAGCAGTAGGACAGGGGGAGCTCAGCCCCAGCATTTT.

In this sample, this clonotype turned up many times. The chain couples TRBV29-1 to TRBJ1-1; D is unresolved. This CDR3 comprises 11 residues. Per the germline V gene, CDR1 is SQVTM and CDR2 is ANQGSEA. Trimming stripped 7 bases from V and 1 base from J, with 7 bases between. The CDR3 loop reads CSGHKNTEAFF. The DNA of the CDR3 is TGCAGCGGCCACAAGAACACTGAAGCTTTCTTT.

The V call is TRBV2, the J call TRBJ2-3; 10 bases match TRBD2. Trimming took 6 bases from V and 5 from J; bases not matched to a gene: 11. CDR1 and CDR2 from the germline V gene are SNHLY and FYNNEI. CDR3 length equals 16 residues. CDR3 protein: CASSAKGAGGRDTQYF. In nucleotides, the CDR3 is TGTGCCAGCAGCGCTAAGGGAGCGGGAGGGAGAGATACGCAGTATTTT.

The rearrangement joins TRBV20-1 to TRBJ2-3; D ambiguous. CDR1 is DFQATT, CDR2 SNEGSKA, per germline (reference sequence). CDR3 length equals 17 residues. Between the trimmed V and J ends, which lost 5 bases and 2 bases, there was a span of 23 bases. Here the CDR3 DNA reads TGCAGTGCTCCTCCTGGGAATGCTGGTTACTTCACAGATACGCAGTATTTT. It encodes CSAPPGNAGYFTDTQYF.

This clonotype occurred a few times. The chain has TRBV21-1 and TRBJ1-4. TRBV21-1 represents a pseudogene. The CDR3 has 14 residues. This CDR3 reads CASSRGRTNEKLFF. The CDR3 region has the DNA TGTGCCAGCAGCAGAGGCAGGACTAATGAAAAACTGTTTTTT.

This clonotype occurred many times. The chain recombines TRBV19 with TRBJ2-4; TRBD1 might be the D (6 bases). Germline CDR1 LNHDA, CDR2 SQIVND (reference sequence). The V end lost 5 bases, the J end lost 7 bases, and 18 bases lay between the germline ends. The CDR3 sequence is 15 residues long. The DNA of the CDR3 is TGTGCCAGTAGTCCCCCTCGGACAGATCAGAACATTCAGTACTTC. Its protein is CASSPPRTDQNIQYF.

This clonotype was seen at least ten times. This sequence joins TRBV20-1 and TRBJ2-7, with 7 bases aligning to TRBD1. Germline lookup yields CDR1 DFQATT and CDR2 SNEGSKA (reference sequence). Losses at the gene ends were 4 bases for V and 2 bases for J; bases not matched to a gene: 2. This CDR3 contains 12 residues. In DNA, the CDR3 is TGCAGTGCTAAGACAGGGACCTACGAGCAGTACTTC. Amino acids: CSAKTGTYEQYF.

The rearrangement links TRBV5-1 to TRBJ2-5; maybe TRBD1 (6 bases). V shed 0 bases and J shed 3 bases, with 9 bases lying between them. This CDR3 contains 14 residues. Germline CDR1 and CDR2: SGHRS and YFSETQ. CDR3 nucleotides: TGCGCCAGCAGCTTGGGCTACAGGGAAGAGACCCAGTACTTC. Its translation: CASSLGYREETQYF.